This TCR beta chain was identified during a study of cytomegalovirus exposure and HLA in healthy donors. The germline V and J ends were trimmed by 2 bases and 3 bases, with 17 bases remaining between them. Germline V lookup: CDR1 KGHSY, CDR2 FQNENV. The CDR3 consists of 16 residues. Profiling relied on immunoSEQ multiplex PCR, and the TCRdb table lists in-frame clones only, not all of them. The table shows 100,000 or so clones, with around nine tenths occurring only once. Sequencing was carried out using PBMCs. This sequence was found in a young woman in good health and CMV-seronegative. The V call is TRBV16, the J call TRBJ2-7, with D maybe TRBD2 (5 bases). The CDR3 region is CASSQTDFRTSYEQYF. CDR3 bases: TGTGCCAGCAGCCAAACGGACTTTCGGACGAGCTACGAGCAGTACTTC.